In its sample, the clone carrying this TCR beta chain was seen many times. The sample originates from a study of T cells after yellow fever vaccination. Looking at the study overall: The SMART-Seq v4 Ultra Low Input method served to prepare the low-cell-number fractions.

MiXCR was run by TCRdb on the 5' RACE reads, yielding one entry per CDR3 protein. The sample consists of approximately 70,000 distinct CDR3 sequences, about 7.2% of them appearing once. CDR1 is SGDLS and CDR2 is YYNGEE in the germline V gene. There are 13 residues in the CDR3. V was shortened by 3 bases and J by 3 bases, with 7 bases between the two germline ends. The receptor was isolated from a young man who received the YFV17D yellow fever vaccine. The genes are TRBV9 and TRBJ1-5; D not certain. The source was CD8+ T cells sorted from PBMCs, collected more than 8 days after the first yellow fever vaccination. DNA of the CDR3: TGTGCCAGCAGCGAGAGAGTCAATCAGCCCCAGCATTTT. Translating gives CASSERVNQPQHF.